These 16 T cell receptor beta chains were all obtained from the same sample, sequenced in a study of cytomegalovirus exposure and HLA in healthy donors. PCR was performed using 60 Vbeta and 13 Jbeta primers. The table came from immunoSEQ multiplex PCR; TCRdb's copy has only in-frame clones and leaves some out. The sample lists roughly 77,000 clones; roughly 69% were seen once. The sample taken for sequencing was PBMCs. These receptors were taken from a woman aged 50 to 65 in good health and CMV-seropositive.

V and J are TRBV11-2 and TRBJ1-5; no firm D call. V gave up 1 base and J gave up 3 bases, with 4 bases separating them. From germline, CDR1 is SGHAT and CDR2 FQNNGV. The CDR3 runs to 13 residues. This CDR3 is CASSLGVNQPQHF. DNA of the CDR3: TGTGCCAGCAGCTTAGGCGTCAATCAGCCCCAGCATTTT.

This clone was seen once. The V and J genes are TRBV27 and TRBJ2-6; D is unclear. The CDR3 totals 13 residues. The V gene's germline CDR1 is MNHEY and CDR2 SMNVEV (reference sequence). Trimming took 3 bases from V and 2 from J, leaving 2 bases between them. CDR3 in DNA: TGTGCCAGCAGTTTTACTGGGGCCAACGTCCTGACTTTC. Translated: CASSFTGANVLTF.

This clone was observed a few times. The chain's CDR3 is CASSLTDISYEQYF. CDR3 DNA sequence: TGCGCCAGCAGCCTAACCGACATAAGTTACGAGCAGTACTTC. This chain links TRBV5-1 with TRBJ2-7; D remains unclear. The CDR3 is made up of 14 amino acids. Looked up from germline, CDR1 is SGHRS and CDR2 is YFSETQ. Trimming removed 4 bases at V and 4 bases at J, with 15 bases between.

This sequence joins TRBV14 and TRBJ2-4, with D tentatively TRBD1 (5 bases). V was clipped by 4 bases and J by 1 base, with 17 bases between them. The CDR3 consists of 17 residues. CDR1 and CDR2 from the germline V gene are SGHDN and FVKESK. For the CDR3, the DNA is TGTGCCAGCAGCCGATATACAGACAGATTCGCCAAAAACATTCAGTACTTC. Encoded protein: CASSRYTDRFAKNIQYF.

This clone was observed a few times. V usage is TRBV6-1 and J usage is TRBJ2-3; 8 nucleotides agree with TRBD1. CDR1 is MNHNS, CDR2 SASEGT, per germline. This CDR3 comprises 17 residues. Unmatched junction bases numbered 8, after V lost 2 bases and J lost 1 base. The CDR3 bases are TGTGCCAGCAGTGAAACGGCAGGGGGCGTTGGCACAGATACGCAGTATTTT. This sequence encodes CASSETAGGVGTDTQYF.

This rearrangement joins TRBV6-6 to TRBJ1-2; D not certain. CDR1 MNHNY and CDR2 SVGAGI come from the germline V gene (reference sequence). This CDR3 is 13 amino acids long. V dropped 7 bases and J dropped 7 bases, with 16 bases sitting between them. CDR3 DNA sequence: TGTGCCAGCATCCCGGCCGGATCGGGTGGCTACACCTTC. Translating it yields CASIPAGSGGYTF.

This clone was seen a few times. V gene TRBV5-6 combines with J gene TRBJ2-2, with 12 positions matching TRBD1. In germline, CDR1 is SGHDT, CDR2 YYEEEE. V shed 4 bases and J 4 bases; nucleotides not matched to a gene: 5. The CDR3 consists of 16 residues. This CDR3 reads CASSAGTGGVTGELFF. The CDR3 region has the DNA TGTGCCAGCAGCGCCGGGACAGGGGGCGTCACCGGGGAGCTGTTTTTT. Full variable domain (rest looked up from reference TRBV5-6 and TRBJ2-2): DAGVTQSPTHLIKTRGQQVTLRCSPKSGHDTVSWYQQALGQGPQFIFQYYEEEERQRGNFPDRFSGHQFPNYSSELNVNALLLGDSALYLCASSAGTGGVTGELFFGEGSRLTVL.

The CDR3 here is CASSPTSGGPGETQYF. The CDR3 DNA sequence: TGTGCCAGCAGCCCGACTAGCGGGGGCCCGGGAGAGACCCAGTACTTC. The chain has TRBV2 and TRBJ2-5, with 12 bases aligning to TRBD2. Germline values: CDR1 SNHLY, CDR2 FYNNEI. The CDR3 consists of 16 residues. After removal of 6 bases from V and 4 bases from J, the junction contained 9 bases not matched to a gene.

The gene calls are TRBV7-9 and TRBJ1-5, with a possible D match to TRBD1 (6 bases). The germline V gene has CDR1 SEHNR and CDR2 FQNEAQ (reference sequence). V lost 5 bases and J lost 4, with 12 bases in between. The CDR3 is 14 amino acids. The DNA for the CDR3 is TGTGCCAGCAGCCCGAGGACAGAGAATCAGCCCCAGCATTTT. This sequence encodes CASSPRTENQPQHF. Combining the CDR3 with reference TRBV7-9 and TRBJ1-5 gives the whole variable domain DTGVSQNPRHKITKRGQNVTFRCDPISEHNRLYWYRQTLGQGPEFLTYFQNEAQLEKSRLLSDRFSAERPKGSFSTLEIQRTEQGDSAMYLCASSPRTENQPQHFGDGTRLSIL.

V is TRBV4-1 and J is TRBJ2-1; weak D call: TRBD1 (5 bases). This CDR3 comprises 14 residues. Germline loops: CDR1 MGHRA, CDR2 YSYEKL. V lost 5 bases to trimming and J lost 6 bases, with 14 bases between them. The CDR3 nucleotides are TGCGCCAGCAGCGGGGCAGGTGGGCGCAATGAGCAGTTCTTC. Its translation is CASSGAGGRNEQFF.

The chain couples TRBV6-4 to TRBJ1-1, with TRBD1 identical over 8 bases. Germline CDR1 reads MRHNA; CDR2 reads SNTAGT. V lost 4 bases, J lost 3 bases, and 1 base stayed unmatched. The CDR3 totals 13 residues. This CDR3 reads CASSATGDTEAFF. The CDR3 nucleotides read TGTGCCAGCAGTGCGACAGGGGACACTGAAGCTTTCTTT.

The sample holds a few counts of this clone. The chain joins TRBV19 to TRBJ2-5, with 11 bases identical to TRBD1. J gave up 7 bases and V 4 bases, and 2 bases lay outside the gene matches. This CDR3 comprises 13 residues. Germline CDR1 reads LNHDA; CDR2 reads SQIVND (reference sequence). The CDR3 reads CASSTGTGGTQYF. The DNA for the CDR3 is TGTGCCAGTAGTACCGGGACAGGGGGGACCCAGTACTTC.

The J gene is TRBJ2-7, the V gene TRBV19, with 8 bases lining up with TRBD1. V lost 3 bases to trimming and J lost 3 bases; unmatched junction nucleotides: 4. The CDR3 loop spans 14 amino acids. Germline loops: CDR1 LNHDA, CDR2 SQIVND (reference sequence). In nucleotides, the CDR3 is TGTGCCAGTAGTATCGTGGACAGGGTCTACGAGCAGTACTTC. Amino acids: CASSIVDRVYEQYF.

V gene TRBV19 combines with J gene TRBJ2-5, with 7 bases identical to TRBD1. The CDR3 loop spans 13 amino acids. Germline V gene data show CDR1 as LNHDA and CDR2 as SQIVND (reference sequence). J lost 2 bases, V lost 5 bases, and 2 bases had no gene match. The CDR3 DNA sequence: TGTGCCAGTAGTGAGGGACAGCAAGAGACCCAGTACTTC. This translates into CASSEGQQETQYF. Combining the CDR3 with reference TRBV19 and TRBJ2-5 gives the whole variable domain DGGITQSPKYLFRKEGQNVTLSCEQNLNHDAMYWYRQDPGQGLRLIYYSQIVNDFQKGDIAEGYSVSREKKESFPLTVTSAQKNPTAFYLCASSEGQQETQYFGPGTRLLVL.

The rearrangement uses TRBV28 and TRBJ1-6; D gene unclear. The CDR3 is made up of 13 amino acids. Trimming left V 11 bases short and J 9 bases short, with 17 bases between. Germline CDR1 reads MDHEN; CDR2 reads SYDVKM. The CDR3 is CAAVGELRSPLHF. The CDR3 nucleotides read TGTGCCGCAGTCGGGGAACTGCGTTCACCCCTCCACTTT.

This clone appeared once. The chain combines TRBV2 with TRBJ1-3; D is undetermined. Trimming took off 3 bases at V and 0 bases at J, with 9 bases between the two ends. CDR1 and CDR2 from the germline V gene are SNHLY and FYNNEI. This CDR3 comprises 15 residues. The CDR3 here is CASSDGVSSGNTIYF. The CDR3 DNA is TGTGCCAGCAGTGACGGGGTCTCCTCTGGAAACACCATATATTTT.